A selection of T cell receptor beta chains follows, all from one sample in a study of response to subunit inactivated influenza vaccine. TCRdb re-called the RT-PCR reads through MiXCR, storing one row per CDR3 protein. The sample holds more than 450,000 distinct CDR3 sequences, roughly 12% seen once. These data also featured in a second study, about T cells expressing NK-cell markers.

Material: PBMCs from blood, obtained on the day of vaccination. These receptor sequences come from a middle-aged man who received an inactivated influenza vaccine. Both conserved end residues are part of each CDR3. Fields, in order: J gene, clone size, D gene, V gene, CDR3 protein, CDR3 DNA. A D gene is named only where the DNA matches it firmly. Some rows have no size entry. The others give once, few or many, or a class for an expanded clone.

j_gene: TRBJ2-2
abundance: few
d_gene: TRBD2
v_gene: TRBV20-1
CDR3aa: CSARTRVSGELFF
CDR3nt: TGCAGTGCTCGGACTAGGGTGTCCGGGGAGCTGTTTTTT

j_gene: TRBJ2-7
abundance: .
d_gene: TRBD1
v_gene: TRBV10-3
CDR3aa: CAVTDRLDEQYF
CDR3nt: TGTGCCGTGACGGACAGGCTCGACGAGCAGTACTTC

j_gene: TRBJ2-5
abundance: .
d_gene: TRBD1
v_gene: TRBV11-2
CDR3aa: CASSPDRAETQYF
CDR3nt: TGTGCCAGCAGCCCGGACAGGGCAGAGACCCAGTACTTC

j_gene: TRBJ1-1
abundance: many
d_gene: .
v_gene: TRBV12-3/TRBV12-4
CDR3aa: CASNPGGRGTEAFF
CDR3nt: TGTGCCAGCAACCCTGGGGGGCGGGGCACTGAAGCTTTCTTT

j_gene: TRBJ2-5
abundance: .
d_gene: .
v_gene: TRBV5-1
CDR3aa: CASRPGRSTGETQYF
CDR3nt: TGCGCCAGCAGGCCGGGACGTAGTACGGGGGAGACCCAGTACTTC

j_gene: TRBJ1-1
abundance: .
d_gene: .
v_gene: TRBV5-1
CDR3aa: CASSLYGRNTEAFF
CDR3nt: TGCGCCAGCAGCTTGTATGGCCGGAACACTGAAGCTTTCTTT

j_gene: TRBJ1-2
abundance: .
d_gene: TRBD1
v_gene: TRBV7-9
CDR3aa: CASSVRGQGTHNYGYTF
CDR3nt: TGTGCCAGCAGCGTACGAGGACAGGGGACGCATAACTATGGCTACACCTTC

j_gene: TRBJ1-2
abundance: few
d_gene: TRBD1
v_gene: TRBV7-2
CDR3aa: CASSLDDRVGGYTF
CDR3nt: TGTGCCAGCAGCTTAGACGACAGGGTGGGCGGCTACACCTTC

j_gene: TRBJ2-2
abundance: few
d_gene: .
v_gene: TRBV12-3/TRBV12-4
CDR3aa: CASSFVTDRNTGELFF
CDR3nt: TGTGCCAGCAGTTTCGTAACAGACAGGAACACCGGGGAGCTGTTTTTT

j_gene: TRBJ2-2
abundance: few
d_gene: .
v_gene: TRBV18
CDR3aa: CASSPPYGNTGELFF
CDR3nt: TGTGCCAGCTCACCACCGTATGGGAACACCGGGGAGCTGTTTTTT

j_gene: TRBJ2-1
abundance: .
d_gene: .
v_gene: TRBV7-2
CDR3aa: CASSLASGAAKQFF
CDR3nt: TGTGCCAGCAGCTTAGCTTCGGGAGCGGCCAAGCAGTTCTTC

j_gene: TRBJ1-5
abundance: .
d_gene: TRBD1
v_gene: TRBV29-1
CDR3aa: CSVATGAQEQPQHF
CDR3nt: TGCAGCGTTGCGACAGGGGCGCAAGAGCAGCCCCAGCATTTT

j_gene: TRBJ2-1
abundance: .
d_gene: .
v_gene: TRBV4-3
CDR3aa: CASSPGTENYNEQFF
CDR3nt: TGCGCCAGCAGCCCGGGGACTGAGAACTACAATGAGCAGTTCTTC

j_gene: TRBJ2-5
abundance: .
d_gene: .
v_gene: TRBV6-5
CDR3aa: CASSRQKETQYF
CDR3nt: TGTGCCAGCAGTAGACAGAAAGAGACCCAGTACTTC

j_gene: TRBJ2-1
abundance: .
d_gene: TRBD1
v_gene: TRBV7-9
CDR3aa: CASSSAGTGNEQFF
CDR3nt: TGTGCCAGCAGCTCCGCCGGGACAGGCAATGAGCAGTTCTTC

j_gene: TRBJ2-2
abundance: .
d_gene: .
v_gene: TRBV2
CDR3aa: CASSDPGANTGELFF
CDR3nt: TGTGCCAGCAGTGACCCAGGGGCGAACACCGGGGAGCTGTTTTTT

j_gene: TRBJ1-1
abundance: few
d_gene: .
v_gene: TRBV7-2
CDR3aa: CASRLQANTEAFF
CDR3nt: TGTGCCAGCAGACTCCAGGCGAACACTGAAGCTTTCTTT

j_gene: TRBJ2-3
abundance: few
d_gene: TRBD1
v_gene: TRBV5-1
CDR3aa: CASRDRVATDTQYF
CDR3nt: TGCGCCAGCAGGGACAGGGTAGCGACAGATACGCAGTATTTT

j_gene: TRBJ2-2
abundance: .
d_gene: TRBD1
v_gene: TRBV20-1
CDR3aa: CSARRFATGFTGELFF
CDR3nt: TGCAGTGCTAGGAGGTTCGCGACAGGGTTCACCGGGGAGCTGTTTTTT

j_gene: TRBJ2-5
abundance: few
d_gene: TRBD2
v_gene: TRBV7-8
CDR3aa: CASRRPGGPQETQYF
CDR3nt: TGTGCCAGCAGACGACCGGGGGGGCCTCAAGAGACCCAGTACTTC

j_gene: TRBJ2-3
abundance: .
d_gene: TRBD2
v_gene: TRBV5-1
CDR3aa: CASSLARLAGGETDTQYF
CDR3nt: TGCGCCAGCAGCTTGGCCCGACTAGCGGGGGGCGAGACAGATACGCAGTATTTT

j_gene: TRBJ2-2
abundance: many
d_gene: .
v_gene: TRBV27
CDR3aa: CASSPRVSGELFF
CDR3nt: TGTGCCAGCAGTCCAAGGGTATCCGGGGAGCTGTTTTTT

j_gene: TRBJ2-5
abundance: .
d_gene: TRBD2
v_gene: TRBV6-5
CDR3aa: CASSYFGSSGQETQYF
CDR3nt: TGTGCCAGCAGTTATTTTGGGTCTAGCGGCCAAGAGACCCAGTACTTC

j_gene: TRBJ1-1
abundance: few
d_gene: .
v_gene: TRBV29-1
CDR3aa: CSFRGGLNTEAFF
CDR3nt: TGCAGTTTCCGGGGAGGGTTGAACACTGAAGCTTTCTTT

j_gene: TRBJ1-4
abundance: few
d_gene: TRBD1
v_gene: TRBV25-1
CDR3aa: CASSPGGNLFF
CDR3nt: TGTGCCAGCTCCCCAGGGGGGAACCTGTTTTTT

j_gene: TRBJ2-1
abundance: few
d_gene: TRBD2
v_gene: TRBV5-1
CDR3aa: CASSLIGLGGNEQFF
CDR3nt: TGCGCCAGCAGCTTGATAGGACTAGGAGGGAATGAGCAGTTCTTC

j_gene: TRBJ2-6
abundance: few
d_gene: .
v_gene: TRBV10-3
CDR3aa: CAISDLQGSGANVLTF
CDR3nt: TGTGCCATCAGTGACCTACAGGGTTCTGGGGCCAACGTCCTGACTTTC

j_gene: TRBJ2-7
abundance: few
d_gene: .
v_gene: TRBV7-2
CDR3aa: CASSSHIAYEQYF
CDR3nt: TGTGCCAGCAGCTCCCACATTGCCTACGAGCAGTACTTC

j_gene: TRBJ2-2
abundance: many
d_gene: TRBD1
v_gene: TRBV12-3/TRBV12-4
CDR3aa: CASSLMAGGSGELFF
CDR3nt: TGTGCCAGCAGTTTAATGGCAGGGGGCTCCGGGGAGCTGTTTTTT

j_gene: TRBJ2-1
abundance: few
d_gene: TRBD1
v_gene: TRBV11-2
CDR3aa: CASSPAGGEEQFF
CDR3nt: TGTGCCAGCAGCCCCGCAGGGGGAGAGGAGCAGTTCTTC

j_gene: TRBJ1-2
abundance: .
d_gene: .
v_gene: TRBV25-1
CDR3aa: CASSQGNAGYTF
CDR3nt: TGTGCCAGCAGTCAAGGGAATGCCGGCTACACCTTC

j_gene: TRBJ2-1
abundance: .
d_gene: TRBD2
v_gene: TRBV6-2/TRBV6-3
CDR3aa: CASSPKPGLAGGVSSYNEQFF
CDR3nt: TGTGCCAGCAGTCCAAAGCCTGGGCTAGCGGGAGGGGTGAGCTCCTACAATGAGCAGTTCTTC

j_gene: TRBJ2-5
abundance: many
d_gene: TRBD1
v_gene: TRBV29-1
CDR3aa: CSVATGTGQETQYF
CDR3nt: TGCAGCGTCGCCACCGGGACAGGACAAGAGACCCAGTACTTC

j_gene: TRBJ2-3
abundance: .
d_gene: TRBD2
v_gene: TRBV5-1
CDR3aa: CASSVSASGFQDTQYF
CDR3nt: TGCGCCAGCAGCGTGTCGGCTAGCGGCTTCCAAGATACGCAGTATTTT

j_gene: TRBJ1-1
abundance: .
d_gene: .
v_gene: TRBV18
CDR3aa: CASSPPHGNTEAFF
CDR3nt: TGTGCCAGCTCACCCCCTCATGGGAACACTGAAGCTTTCTTT

j_gene: TRBJ1-2
abundance: .
d_gene: .
v_gene: TRBV12-3/TRBV12-4
CDR3aa: CASSSDSRGYTF
CDR3nt: TGTGCCAGCAGCTCGGACAGCCGCGGCTACACCTTC

j_gene: TRBJ1-6
abundance: .
d_gene: .
v_gene: TRBV5-1
CDR3aa: CASRYEGRNSPLHF
CDR3nt: TGCGCCAGCCGTTACGAGGGGCGGAATTCACCCCTCCACTTT

j_gene: TRBJ1-4
abundance: .
d_gene: .
v_gene: TRBV27
CDR3aa: CASSSARDEKLFF
CDR3nt: TGTGCCAGCAGTTCCGCTAGGGACGAAAAACTGTTTTTT

j_gene: TRBJ1-6
abundance: .
d_gene: .
v_gene: TRBV18
CDR3aa: CASSSGNSYNSPLHF
CDR3nt: TGTGCCAGCTCGTCGGGAAACTCCTATAATTCACCCCTCCACTTT

j_gene: TRBJ2-2
abundance: few
d_gene: .
v_gene: TRBV12-3/TRBV12-4
CDR3aa: CASSITQNTGELFF
CDR3nt: TGTGCCAGCAGTATAACACAGAACACCGGGGAGCTGTTTTTT

j_gene: TRBJ2-3
abundance: .
d_gene: TRBD2
v_gene: TRBV11-1
CDR3aa: CASSRRREARYGTDTQYF
CDR3nt: TGTGCCAGCAGCCGACGGCGGGAGGCCCGCTATGGCACAGATACGCAGTATTTT

j_gene: TRBJ2-5
abundance: .
d_gene: .
v_gene: TRBV29-1
CDR3aa: CSVESVPTGMGETQYF
CDR3nt: TGCAGCGTAGAATCAGTCCCTACAGGGATGGGGGAGACCCAGTACTTC

j_gene: TRBJ2-7
abundance: few
d_gene: .
v_gene: TRBV7-2
CDR3aa: CASSLKVGFYEQYF
CDR3nt: TGTGCCAGCAGCTTAAAGGTCGGTTTCTACGAGCAGTACTTC

j_gene: TRBJ2-2
abundance: many
d_gene: .
v_gene: TRBV29-1
CDR3aa: CSVEGTPNTGELFF
CDR3nt: TGCAGCGTTGAGGGGACACCGAACACCGGGGAGCTGTTTTTT

j_gene: TRBJ2-7
abundance: few
d_gene: .
v_gene: TRBV12-3/TRBV12-4
CDR3aa: CASSPPGGVGQYF
CDR3nt: TGTGCCAGCAGTCCCCCCGGGGGTGTGGGGCAGTACTTC

j_gene: TRBJ1-4
abundance: few
d_gene: .
v_gene: TRBV7-8
CDR3aa: CASSLREGQEKLFF
CDR3nt: TGTGCCAGCAGCTTAAGAGAGGGGCAGGAAAAACTGTTTTTT